The present TCR beta chain was sequenced within a study of blood T cell repertoires in COVID-19. Germline loops: CDR1 KGHDR, CDR2 SFDVKD. The CDR3 runs 15 residues. Trimming removed 4 bases from V and 1 base from J, with 13 bases in between. TCRdb keeps only in-frame clones here, not all; method: immunoSEQ multiplex PCR. The table lists some 140,000 clones, 84% of them singletons. Sequencing was carried out using peripheral blood. The V and J genes are TRBV24-1 and TRBJ2-7, with D maybe TRBD2 (6 bases). The source is a man aged 55 to 70 with acute or convalescent COVID-19. In nucleotides, the CDR3 is TGTGCCACCAGTGAGCCGGGAGTTCCGTCCTACGAGCAGTACTTC. It codes for CATSEPGVPSYEQYF.